This T cell receptor beta chain was recovered during a study of pediatric ulcerative colitis. Notes on the study in general: Blood-rectal clonal overlap within each person was significantly higher in ulcerative colitis patients than controls.

The CDR3 covers 12 residues. Germline loops: CDR1 MNHNS, CDR2 SASEGT. V dropped 7 bases and J dropped 7 bases, with 14 bases sitting between them. Concerning this clone itself: Its antigen remains unknown.

Clones were read by immunoSEQ multiplex PCR, and TCRdb kept only the in-frame ones, dropping some. The table includes fewer than 40,000 clones, 83% detected once. The V call is TRBV6-1, the J call TRBJ2-7; D is possibly TRBD1 (6 bases). The TCR was taken from a girl between 10 and 17 years old with moderate ulcerative colitis. Sequenced input: blood. The CDR3 nucleotides are TGTGCCAGCAATATACAGGGTGGAGAGCAGTACTTC. Protein: CASNIQGGEQYF.